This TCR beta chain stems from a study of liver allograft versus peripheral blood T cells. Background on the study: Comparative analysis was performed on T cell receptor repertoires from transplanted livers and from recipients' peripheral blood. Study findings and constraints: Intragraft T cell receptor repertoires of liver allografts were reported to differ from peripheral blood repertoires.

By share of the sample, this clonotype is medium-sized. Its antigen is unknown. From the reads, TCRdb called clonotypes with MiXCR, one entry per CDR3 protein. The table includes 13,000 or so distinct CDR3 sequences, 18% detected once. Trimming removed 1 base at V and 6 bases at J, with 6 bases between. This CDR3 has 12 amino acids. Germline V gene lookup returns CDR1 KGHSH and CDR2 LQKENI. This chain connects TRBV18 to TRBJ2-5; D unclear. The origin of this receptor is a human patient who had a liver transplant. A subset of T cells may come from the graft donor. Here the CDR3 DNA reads TGTGCCAGCTCACCACAGGAGCAGACCCAGTACTTC. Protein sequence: CASSPQEQTQYF. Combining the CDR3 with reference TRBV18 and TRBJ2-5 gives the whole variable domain NAGVMQNPRHLVRRRGQEARLRCSPMKGHSHVYWYRQLPEEGLKFMVYLQKENIIDESGMPKERFSAEFPKEGPSILRIQQVVRGDSAAYFCASSPQEQTQYFGPGTRLLVL.